This T cell receptor beta chain was identified during a study of vaccination and CD4 T cells after COVID-19. V trimming: 6 bases; J trimming: 4 bases; junction bases outside the gene matches: 5. The germline gives CDR1 DFQATT, CDR2 SNEGSKA (reference sequence). The CDR3 length is 14 residues. The Oncomine TCR Beta short-read assay was applied to DNA of cultured CD4+ T cells. TCRdb recomputed calls from the PCR reads with MiXCR, one row per CDR3 protein. The table has over 6,500 distinct CDR3 sequences, about a fifth seen once; the top ten hold approximately 21%. This clonotype was found many times. What it binds is not known. The treatment here: approximately nine-day PBMC culture with coronavirus spike peptide pools or control peptides (ViraFEST assay).

The clonotype comes from a human donor who had recovered from COVID-19. This rearrangement joins TRBV20-1 to TRBJ1-3; 11 positions match TRBD1. The sequenced sample was CD4+ T cells from blood, cultured in vitro, obtained after SARS-CoV-2 vaccination. The CDR3 here is CSALGQGEGNTIYF. The CDR3 DNA sequence: TGCAGTGCGCTGGGACAGGGGGAGGGAAACACCATATATTTT.